Listed below are T cell receptor beta chains from one sample, sequenced in a study of cytomegalovirus exposure and HLA in healthy donors. Libraries were prepared by immunoSEQ multiplex PCR; TCRdb keeps only in-frame clonotypes and omits some of them. The table records about 120,000 clones, roughly four fifths of them present only once. Sequenced input: PBMCs. Receptors were obtained from a woman in her 30s in good health and CMV-seropositive. Both conserved end residues are trimmed from each CDR3. Clone size is given for some rows only: seen once, a few or many times, or a class if the clone is expanded.

CDR3: ASSPPGVQETQY
V: TRBV11-2
J: TRBJ2-5
size: .

CDR3: ASSTGGGTEAF
V: TRBV7-2
J: TRBJ1-1
size: .

CDR3: ASRSAGTPGISL
V: TRBV19
J: TRBJ1-1
size: .

CDR3: ASKWSVGQPQH
V: TRBV27
J: TRBJ1-5
size: .

CDR3: ASRVHSSGANVLT
V: TRBV5-1
J: TRBJ2-6
size: .

CDR3: ASSQGDITDTQY
V: TRBV4-1
J: TRBJ2-3
size: .

CDR3: ASSVREGRSDTQY
V: TRBV6-1
J: TRBJ2-3
size: few

CDR3: ASSRGQGADEQY
V: TRBV6-6
J: TRBJ2-7
size: .

CDR3: ASSLFTGGWNEQF
V: TRBV7-8
J: TRBJ2-1
size: .

CDR3: ASSVEAVSYEQY
V: TRBV9
J: TRBJ2-7
size: few

CDR3: ASSLGGGAQDGYT
V: TRBV11-2
J: TRBJ1-2
size: .

CDR3: ARGAGLSLGYGYT
V: TRBV7-3
J: TRBJ1-2
size: .

CDR3: ASSDRANTGELF
V: TRBV11-3
J: TRBJ2-2
size: .

CDR3: ASSYTSGEQY
V: TRBV6-5
J: TRBJ2-7
size: .

CDR3: ASSVTGQETQY
V: TRBV9
J: TRBJ2-5
size: .

CDR3: ASSPSTGDNEQF
V: TRBV9
J: TRBJ2-1
size: .

CDR3: ATSSYRGRDEKLF
V: TRBV15
J: TRBJ1-4
size: .

CDR3: ASSLSLAEINYEQY
V: TRBV27
J: TRBJ2-7
size: few

CDR3: ASSRDRITGELF
V: TRBV6-5
J: TRBJ2-2
size: once

CDR3: ASSLGVAGYGYT
V: TRBV11-1
J: TRBJ1-2
size: .